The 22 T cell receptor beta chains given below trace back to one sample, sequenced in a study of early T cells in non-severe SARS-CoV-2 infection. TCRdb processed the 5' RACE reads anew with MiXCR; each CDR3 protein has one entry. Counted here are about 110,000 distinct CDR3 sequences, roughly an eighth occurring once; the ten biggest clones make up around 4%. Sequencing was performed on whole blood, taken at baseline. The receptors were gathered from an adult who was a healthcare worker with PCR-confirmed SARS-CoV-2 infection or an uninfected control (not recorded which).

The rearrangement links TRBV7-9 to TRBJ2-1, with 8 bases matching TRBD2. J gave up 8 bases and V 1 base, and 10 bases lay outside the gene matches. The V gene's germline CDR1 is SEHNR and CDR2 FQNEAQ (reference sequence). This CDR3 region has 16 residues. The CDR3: CASSLEGLVSWDEQFF. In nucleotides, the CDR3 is TGTGCCAGCAGCTTAGAGGGACTAGTCTCCTGGGATGAGCAGTTCTTC.

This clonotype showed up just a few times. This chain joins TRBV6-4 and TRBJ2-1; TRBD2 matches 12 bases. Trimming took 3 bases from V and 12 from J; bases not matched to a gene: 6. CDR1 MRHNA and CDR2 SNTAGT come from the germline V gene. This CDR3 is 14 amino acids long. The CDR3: CASSEGLAGGVQFF. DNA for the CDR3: TGTGCCAGCAGTGAAGGGCTAGCGGGAGGGGTGCAGTTCTTC.

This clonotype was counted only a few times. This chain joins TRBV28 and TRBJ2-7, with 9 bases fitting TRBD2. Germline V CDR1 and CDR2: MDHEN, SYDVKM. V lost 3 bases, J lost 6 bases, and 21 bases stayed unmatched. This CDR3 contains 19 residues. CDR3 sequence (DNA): TGTGCCAGCAGTTTGTTCCCCCTGCTTAGCGGGAGTTCATACGTCGAGCAGTACTTC. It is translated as CASSLFPLLSGSSYVEQYF.

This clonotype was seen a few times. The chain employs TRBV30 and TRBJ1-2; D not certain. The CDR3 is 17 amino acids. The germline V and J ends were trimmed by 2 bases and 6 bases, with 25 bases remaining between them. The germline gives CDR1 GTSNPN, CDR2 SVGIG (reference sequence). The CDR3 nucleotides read TGTGCCTGGAGTAGTACCCGGGCAGGCCCTACTAGGCATGGCTACACCTTC. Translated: CAWSSTRAGPTRHGYTF.

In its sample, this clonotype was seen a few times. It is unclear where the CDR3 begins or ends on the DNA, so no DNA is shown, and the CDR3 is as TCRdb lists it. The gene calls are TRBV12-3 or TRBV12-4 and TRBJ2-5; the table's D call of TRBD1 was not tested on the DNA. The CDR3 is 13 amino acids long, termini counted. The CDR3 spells CASSLERDETQYF.

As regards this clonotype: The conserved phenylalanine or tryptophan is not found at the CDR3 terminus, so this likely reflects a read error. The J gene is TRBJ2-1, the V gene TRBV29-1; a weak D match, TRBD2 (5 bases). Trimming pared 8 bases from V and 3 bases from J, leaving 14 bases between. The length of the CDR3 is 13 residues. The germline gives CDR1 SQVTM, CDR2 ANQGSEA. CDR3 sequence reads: CSYRGLDYNEQFI. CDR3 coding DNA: TGCAGCTACCGAGGGCTAGACTACAATGAGCAGTTCATC.

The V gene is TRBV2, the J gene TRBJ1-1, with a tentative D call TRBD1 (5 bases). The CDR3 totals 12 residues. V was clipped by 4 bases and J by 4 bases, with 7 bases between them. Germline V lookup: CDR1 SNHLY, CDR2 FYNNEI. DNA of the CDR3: TGTGCCAGCAGTGTCGGGACCACTGAAGCTTTCTTT. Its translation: CASSVGTTEAFF.

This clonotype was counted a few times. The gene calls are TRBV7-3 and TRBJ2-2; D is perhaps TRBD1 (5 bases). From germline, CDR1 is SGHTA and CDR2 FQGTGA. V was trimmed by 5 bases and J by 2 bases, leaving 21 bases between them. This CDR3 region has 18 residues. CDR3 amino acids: CASSLLPKFRANTGELFF. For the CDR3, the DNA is TGTGCCAGCAGCCTCCTGCCCAAATTCAGGGCTAACACCGGGGAGCTGTTTTTT.

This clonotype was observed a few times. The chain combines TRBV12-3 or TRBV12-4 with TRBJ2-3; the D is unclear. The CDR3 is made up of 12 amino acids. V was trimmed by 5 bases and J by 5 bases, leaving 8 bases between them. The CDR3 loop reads CASSGGVDTQYF. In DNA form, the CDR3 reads TGTGCCAGCAGTGGTGGAGTAGATACGCAGTATTTT.

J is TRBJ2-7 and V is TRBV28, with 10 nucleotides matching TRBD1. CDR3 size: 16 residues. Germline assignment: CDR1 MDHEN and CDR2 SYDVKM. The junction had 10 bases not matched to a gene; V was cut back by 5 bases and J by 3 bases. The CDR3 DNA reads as TGTGCCAGCAGTGCTCCGGTAGGGACAGGGGTCTACGAGCAGTACTTC. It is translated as CASSAPVGTGVYEQYF.

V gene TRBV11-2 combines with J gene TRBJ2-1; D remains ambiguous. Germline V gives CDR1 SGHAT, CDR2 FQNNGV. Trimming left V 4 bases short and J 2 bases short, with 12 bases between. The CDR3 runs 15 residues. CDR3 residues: CASSSTSDTYNEQFF. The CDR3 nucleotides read TGTGCCAGCAGCTCCACATCAGACACCTACAATGAGCAGTTCTTC. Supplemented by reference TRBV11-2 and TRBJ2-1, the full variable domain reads EAGVAQSPRYKIIEKRQSVAFWCNPISGHATLYWYQQILGQGPKLLIQFQNNGVVDDSQLPKDRFSAERLKGVDSTLKIQPAKLEDSAVYLCASSSTSDTYNEQFFGPGTRLTVL.

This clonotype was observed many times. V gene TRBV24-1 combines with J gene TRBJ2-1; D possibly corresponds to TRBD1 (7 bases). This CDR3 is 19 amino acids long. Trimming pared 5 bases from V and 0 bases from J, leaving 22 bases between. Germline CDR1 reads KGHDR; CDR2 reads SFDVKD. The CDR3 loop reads CATSAPTGQVGSSYNEQFF. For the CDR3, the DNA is TGTGCCACCAGTGCCCCGACAGGGCAGGTCGGGAGCTCCTACAATGAGCAGTTCTTC.

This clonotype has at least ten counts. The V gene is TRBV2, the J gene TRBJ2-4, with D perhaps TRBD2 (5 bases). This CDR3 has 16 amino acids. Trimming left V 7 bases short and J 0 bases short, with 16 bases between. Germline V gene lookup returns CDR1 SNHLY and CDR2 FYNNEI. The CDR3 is CASIVSVGVAKNIQYF. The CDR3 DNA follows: TGTGCCAGCATCGTCTCAGTCGGGGTAGCCAAAAACATTCAGTACTTC.

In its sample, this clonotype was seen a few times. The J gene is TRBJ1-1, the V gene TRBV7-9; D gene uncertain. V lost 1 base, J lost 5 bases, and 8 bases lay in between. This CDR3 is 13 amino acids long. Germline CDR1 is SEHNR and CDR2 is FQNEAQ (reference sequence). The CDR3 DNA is TGTGCCAGCAGCTTAGGCACGGGGACTGAAGCTTTCTTT. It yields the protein CASSLGTGTEAFF.

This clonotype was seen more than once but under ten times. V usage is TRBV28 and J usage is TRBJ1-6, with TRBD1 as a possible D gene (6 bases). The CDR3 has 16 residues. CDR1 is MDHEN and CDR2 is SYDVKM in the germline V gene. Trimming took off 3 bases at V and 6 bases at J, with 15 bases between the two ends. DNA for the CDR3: TGTGCCAGCAGTTTGACCCCAGGGGCAGCTAATTCACCCCTCCACTTT. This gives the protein CASSLTPGAANSPLHF.

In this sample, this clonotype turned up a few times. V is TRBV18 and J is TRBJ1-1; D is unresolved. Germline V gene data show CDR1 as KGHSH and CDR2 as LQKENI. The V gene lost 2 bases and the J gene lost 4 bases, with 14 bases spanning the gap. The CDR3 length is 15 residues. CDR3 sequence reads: CASSPVGTMGTEAFF. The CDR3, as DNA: TGTGCCAGCTCACCAGTCGGTACGATGGGCACTGAAGCTTTCTTT.

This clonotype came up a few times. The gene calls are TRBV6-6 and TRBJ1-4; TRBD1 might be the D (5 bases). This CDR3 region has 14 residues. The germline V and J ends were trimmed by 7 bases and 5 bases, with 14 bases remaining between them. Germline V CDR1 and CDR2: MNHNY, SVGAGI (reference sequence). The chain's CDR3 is CASTERQFNEKLFF. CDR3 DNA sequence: TGTGCCAGCACCGAAAGACAGTTCAATGAAAAACTGTTTTTT.

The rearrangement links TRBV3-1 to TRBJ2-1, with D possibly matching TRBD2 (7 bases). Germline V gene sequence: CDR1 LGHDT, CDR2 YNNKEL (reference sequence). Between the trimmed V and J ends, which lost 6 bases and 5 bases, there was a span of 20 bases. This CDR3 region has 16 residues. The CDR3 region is CASSPPGGPQDNEQFF. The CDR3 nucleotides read TGTGCCAGCAGTCCACCCGGGGGGCCCCAGGACAATGAGCAGTTCTTC.

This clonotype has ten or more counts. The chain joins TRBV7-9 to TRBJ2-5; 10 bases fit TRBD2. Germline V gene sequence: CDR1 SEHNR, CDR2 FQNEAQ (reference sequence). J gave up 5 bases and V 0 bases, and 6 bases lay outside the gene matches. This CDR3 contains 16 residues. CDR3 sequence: CASSLASGGARETQYF. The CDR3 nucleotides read TGTGCCAGCAGCTTAGCGAGCGGGGGGGCCCGGGAGACCCAGTACTTC.

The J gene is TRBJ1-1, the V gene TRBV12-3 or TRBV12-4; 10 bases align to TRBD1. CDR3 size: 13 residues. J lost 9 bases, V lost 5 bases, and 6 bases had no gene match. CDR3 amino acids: CASSQGQGQKAFF. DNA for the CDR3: TGTGCCAGCAGTCAGGGACAGGGGCAGAAAGCTTTCTTT.

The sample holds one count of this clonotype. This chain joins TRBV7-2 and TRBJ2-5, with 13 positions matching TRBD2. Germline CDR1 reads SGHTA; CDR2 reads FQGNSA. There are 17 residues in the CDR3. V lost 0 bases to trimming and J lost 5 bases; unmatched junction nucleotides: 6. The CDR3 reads CASSLAPGLAGQETQYF. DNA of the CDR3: TGTGCCAGCAGCTTAGCTCCGGGACTAGCGGGGCAGGAGACCCAGTACTTC.

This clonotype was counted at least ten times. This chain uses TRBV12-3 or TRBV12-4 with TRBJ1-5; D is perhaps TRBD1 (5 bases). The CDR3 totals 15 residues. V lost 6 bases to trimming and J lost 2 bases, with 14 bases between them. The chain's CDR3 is CASSATDSGNQPQHF. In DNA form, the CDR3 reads TGTGCCAGCAGCGCCACAGACAGTGGCAATCAGCCCCAGCATTTT.